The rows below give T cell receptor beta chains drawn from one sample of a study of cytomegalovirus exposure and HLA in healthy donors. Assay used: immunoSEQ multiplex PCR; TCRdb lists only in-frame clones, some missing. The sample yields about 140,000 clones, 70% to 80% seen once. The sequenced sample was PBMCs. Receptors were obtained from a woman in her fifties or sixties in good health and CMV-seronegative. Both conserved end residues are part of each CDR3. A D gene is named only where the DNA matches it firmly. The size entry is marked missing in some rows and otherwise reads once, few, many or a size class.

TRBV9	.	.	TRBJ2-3	CASSVGTTSTDTQYF	TGTGCCAGCAGCGTTGGGACAACTAGCACAGATACGCAGTATTTT
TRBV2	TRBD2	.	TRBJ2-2	CASSEGLAGNTGELFF	TGTGCCAGCAGTGAAGGACTAGCGGGGAACACCGGGGAGCTGTTTTTT
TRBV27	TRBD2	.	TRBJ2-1	CASSPLAGGIVNEQFF	TGTGCCAGCAGTCCACTAGCGGGGGGGATTGTAAATGAGCAGTTCTTC
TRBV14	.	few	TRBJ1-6	CASSQEGAGRSSPLHF	TGTGCCAGCAGCCAAGAAGGGGCGGGGAGGAGTTCACCCCTCCACTTT
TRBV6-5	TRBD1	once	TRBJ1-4	CASSKDRGNEKLFF	TGTGCCAGCAGCAAGGACAGGGGAAATGAAAAACTGTTTTTT
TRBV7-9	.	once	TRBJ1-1	CASSSPPEVDEAFF	TGTGCCAGCAGCTCCCCCCCGGAGGTGGATGAAGCTTTCTTT
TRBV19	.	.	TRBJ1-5	CASSISRASNQPQHF	TGTGCCAGTAGTATTTCCAGGGCCAGCAATCAGCCCCAGCATTTT
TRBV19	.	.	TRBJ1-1	CASFLGGLNTEAFF	TGTGCCAGTTTTTTGGGGGGGTTGAACACTGAAGCTTTCTTT
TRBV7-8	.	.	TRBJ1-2	CASSLARGYNYGYTF	TGTGCCAGCAGCTTAGCCAGGGGCTATAACTATGGCTACACCTTC
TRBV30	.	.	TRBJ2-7	CAWSVRGTRSSYEQYF	TGTGCCTGGAGTGTACGTGGGACAAGGAGCTCCTACGAGCAGTACTTC
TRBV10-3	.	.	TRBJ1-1	CAISESSGYGETEAFF	TGTGCCATCAGTGAGTCGTCGGGTTACGGAGAAACTGAAGCTTTCTTT
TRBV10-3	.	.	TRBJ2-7	CAIGLRDTTYEQYF	TGTGCCATCGGGCTCCGGGACACAACCTACGAGCAGTACTTC
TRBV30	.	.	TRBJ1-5	CAWSCQPGGGNQPQHF	TGTGCCTGGAGTTGTCAACCGGGAGGGGGCAATCAGCCCCAGCATTTT
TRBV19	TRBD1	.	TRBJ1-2	CASSNRDRSRYTF	TGTGCCAGTAGTAACCGGGACAGATCCCGGTACACCTTC
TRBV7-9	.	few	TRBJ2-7	CASSLTSYEQYF	TGTGCCAGCAGCTTAACTAGTTACGAGCAGTACTTC
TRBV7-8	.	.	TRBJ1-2	CASSLGFGGEDYGYTF	TGTGCCAGCAGCTTAGGGTTCGGGGGGGAGGACTATGGCTACACCTTC
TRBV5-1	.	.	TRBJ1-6	CASSLVTLPSPLHF	TGCGCCAGCAGCTTGGTGACACTGCCTTCACCCCTCCACTTT
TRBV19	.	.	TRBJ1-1	CASNQGSTEAFF	TGTGCCAGTAATCAGGGAAGCACTGAAGCTTTCTTT
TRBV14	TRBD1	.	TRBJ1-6	CASSQVSQGAYSPLHF	TGTGCCAGCAGCCAAGTCTCGCAGGGGGCCTATTCACCCCTCCACTTT
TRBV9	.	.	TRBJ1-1	CASSPPSQGPLRPTEAFF	TGTGCCAGCAGCCCACCGTCGCAGGGCCCACTTCGACCCACTGAAGCTTTCTTT
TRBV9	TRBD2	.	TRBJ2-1	CASSVNLRTSGEYNEQFF	TGTGCCAGCAGCGTAAACCTCCGGACTAGCGGGGAGTACAATGAGCAGTTCTTC
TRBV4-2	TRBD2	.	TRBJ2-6	CASSHSWGLNHPVLTF	TGTGCCAGCAGCCATAGTTGGGGACTAAACCACCCCGTCCTGACTTTC
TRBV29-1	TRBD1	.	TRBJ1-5	CSYGTGRNQPQHF	TGCAGCTACGGGACAGGTCGCAATCAGCCCCAGCATTTT
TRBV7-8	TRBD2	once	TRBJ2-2	CASSLAGGGLSTGELFF	TGTGCCAGCAGCTTAGCGGGGGGGGGACTGAGCACCGGGGAGCTGTTTTTT
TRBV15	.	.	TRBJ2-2	CATSQVAGQLPAGELFF	TGTGCCACCAGCCAAGTGGCTGGACAGCTCCCCGCCGGGGAGCTGTTTTTT
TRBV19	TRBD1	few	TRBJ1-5	CASIGGQVFQPQHF	TGTGCCAGTATAGGGGGACAGGTATTTCAGCCCCAGCATTTT
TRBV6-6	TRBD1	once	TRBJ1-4	CASSQGQDNEKLFF	TGTGCCAGCAGTCAGGGACAGGATAATGAAAAACTGTTTTTT
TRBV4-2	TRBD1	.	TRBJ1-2	CASSPDRGFYGYTF	TGTGCCAGCAGCCCCGACAGGGGATTCTATGGCTACACCTTC
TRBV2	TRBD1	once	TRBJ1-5	CASSGQGRTSNQPQHF	TGTGCCAGCAGTGGACAGGGGCGGACGAGCAATCAGCCCCAGCATTTT
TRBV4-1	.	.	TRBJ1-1	CASSQGVRENTEAFF	TGCGCCAGCAGCCAAGGGGTGCGGGAGAACACTGAAGCTTTCTTT
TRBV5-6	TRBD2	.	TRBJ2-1	CASSLTSGGQGEQFF	TGTGCCAGCAGCCTGACTAGCGGGGGTCAGGGTGAGCAGTTCTTC
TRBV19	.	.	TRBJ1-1	CATEATGTEAFF	TGTGCCACCGAGGCAACTGGCACTGAAGCTTTCTTT
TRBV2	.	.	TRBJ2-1	CASRGTLNEQFF	TGTGCCAGCAGGGGGACTTTGAATGAGCAGTTCTTC
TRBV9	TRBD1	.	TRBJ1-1	CASSVGRQGDPLAEAFF	TGTGCCAGCAGCGTAGGTCGCCAGGGGGACCCTTTGGCTGAAGCTTTCTTT
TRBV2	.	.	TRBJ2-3	CASRRTGSTDTQYF	TGTGCCAGCAGGCGGACGGGGAGCACAGATACGCAGTATTTT
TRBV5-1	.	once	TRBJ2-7	CASSLQRLYEQYF	TGCGCCAGCAGCTTGCAGAGACTCTACGAGCAGTACTTC
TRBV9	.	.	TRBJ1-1	CASSVGDTNTEAFF	TGTGCCAGCAGCGTAGGGGACACTAACACTGAAGCTTTCTTT
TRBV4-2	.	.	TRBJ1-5	CASSQERVSNQPQHF	TGTGCCAGCAGCCAAGAGAGGGTTAGCAATCAGCCCCAGCATTTT
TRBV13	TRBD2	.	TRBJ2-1	CASSFLTSGGTEQFF	TGTGCCAGCAGCTTCCTGACTAGCGGGGGCACTGAGCAGTTCTTC
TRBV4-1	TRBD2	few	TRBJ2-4	CASSQEVSGGPAKNIQYF	TGCGCCAGCAGCCAAGAGGTTAGCGGGGGGCCGGCCAAAAACATTCAGTACTTC
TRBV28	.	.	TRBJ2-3	CASSSADTQYF	TGTGCCAGCAGTTCGGCAGATACGCAGTATTTT
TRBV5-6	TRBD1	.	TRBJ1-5	CASTTGGANQPQHF	TGTGCCAGCACAACAGGGGGCGCGAATCAGCCCCAGCATTTT